This T cell receptor beta chain was sequenced for a study of blood T cells in healthy people across ages. Ten milliliters of peripheral blood were drawn from each donor. Notes on the study in general: Long-lived donors exceeded aged donors in naive CD4+ cells and diversity.

Between the trimmed V and J ends, which lost 2 bases and 7 bases, there was a span of 3 bases. Germline V gene sequence: CDR1 LGHNT, CDR2 FRNRAP. The CDR3 is 11 amino acids. This clonotype has just a few counts. Antigen specificity is unknown. A second 7 to 11 cycle PCR used barcoded and J-beta primers. Tagging of each cDNA molecule was performed by a template-switch adaptor with 12 random nucleotides. TCRdb re-called the 5' RACE reads through MiXCR, storing one row per CDR3 protein. The profile shows about 1.1 million distinct CDR3 sequences, under 40% of them singletons. This clonotype originated in a man aged 18 to 29 in good health. Sequences were obtained from blood. This rearrangement joins TRBV12-5 to TRBJ2-1; D uncertain. CDR3 nucleotides: TGTGCTAGTGGTTTGCCTAATGAGCAGTTCTTC. Amino acid sequence: CASGLPNEQFF. Using reference TRBV12-5 and TRBJ2-1 for the parts outside the CDR3, the full variable domain is DARVTQTPRHKVTEMGQEVTMRCQPILGHNTVFWYRQTMMQGLELLAYFRNRAPLDDSGMPKDRFSAEMPDATLATLKIQPSEPRDSAVYFCASGLPNEQFFGPGTRLTVL.